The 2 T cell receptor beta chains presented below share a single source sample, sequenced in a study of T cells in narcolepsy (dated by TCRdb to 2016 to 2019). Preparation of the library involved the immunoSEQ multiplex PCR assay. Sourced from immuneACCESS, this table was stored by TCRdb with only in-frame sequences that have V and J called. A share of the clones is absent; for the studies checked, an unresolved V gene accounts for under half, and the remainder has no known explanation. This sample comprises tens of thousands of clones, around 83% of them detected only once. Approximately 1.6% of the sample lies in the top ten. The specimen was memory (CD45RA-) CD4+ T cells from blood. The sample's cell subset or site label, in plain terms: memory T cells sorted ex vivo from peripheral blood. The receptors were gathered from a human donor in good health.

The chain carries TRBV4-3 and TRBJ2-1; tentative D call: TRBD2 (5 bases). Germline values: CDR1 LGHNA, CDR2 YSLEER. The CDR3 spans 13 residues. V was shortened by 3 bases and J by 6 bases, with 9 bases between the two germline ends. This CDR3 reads CASSHRGFNEQFF. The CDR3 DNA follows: TGCGCCAGCAGCCACCGGGGTTTCAATGAGCAGTTCTTC.

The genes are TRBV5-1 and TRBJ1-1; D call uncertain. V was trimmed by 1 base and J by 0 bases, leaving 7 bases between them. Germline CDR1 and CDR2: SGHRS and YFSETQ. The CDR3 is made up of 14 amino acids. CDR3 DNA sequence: TGCGCCAGCAGCTTGCTCATCATGAACACTGAAGCTTTCTTT. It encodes CASSLLIMNTEAFF.